These T cell receptor beta chains were read from a single sample in a study of blood T cell repertoires in COVID-19. Produced via immunoSEQ multiplex PCR; TCRdb's table is partial and in-frame only. The data contain some 130,000 clones, approximately 90% of them singletons. The sequencing input was peripheral blood. The source of these receptors is a man in his fifties with active or convalescent COVID-19. The CDR3 runs from the conserved cysteine through the conserved F or W. Fields, in order: D gene, clone size, J gene, V gene, CDR3 protein, CDR3 DNA. The D gene is left open where the match is weak. The size of a clone is reported for some rows only, either as once, few or many, or as a class for expanded clones.

D gene: NA
clone size: NA
J gene: TRBJ2-7
V gene: TRBV9
CDR3 protein: CASSVGYRGGSYEQYF
CDR3 DNA: TGTGCCAGCAGCGTAGGGTATAGGGGGGGCTCCTACGAGCAGTACTTC

D gene: TRBD1
clone size: once
J gene: TRBJ1-4
V gene: TRBV5-1
CDR3 protein: CASSPGQGATNEKLFF
CDR3 DNA: TGCGCCAGCAGCCCGGGACAGGGGGCAACTAATGAAAAACTGTTTTTT

D gene: NA
clone size: NA
J gene: TRBJ2-1
V gene: TRBV6-6
CDR3 protein: CASSLRGYNEQFF
CDR3 DNA: TGTGCCAGCAGTCTCCGGGGTTACAATGAGCAGTTCTTC

D gene: TRBD1
clone size: few
J gene: TRBJ1-6
V gene: TRBV30
CDR3 protein: CAWRVQGLSPLHF
CDR3 DNA: TGTGCCTGGAGAGTACAGGGGTTATCACCCCTCCACTTT

D gene: TRBD1
clone size: NA
J gene: TRBJ1-6
V gene: TRBV19
CDR3 protein: CASASIGGRQGSPLHF
CDR3 DNA: TGTGCCAGCGCCAGTATAGGGGGGAGACAGGGCTCCCCCCTCCACTTT

D gene: NA
clone size: NA
J gene: TRBJ2-2
V gene: TRBV7-9
CDR3 protein: CASSLGSPRTRRNTGELFF
CDR3 DNA: TGTGCCAGCAGCTTAGGGTCGCCCCGCACCCGCAGGAACACCGGGGAGCTGTTTTTT

D gene: NA
clone size: NA
J gene: TRBJ2-7
V gene: TRBV11-2
CDR3 protein: CASSPFSQSYEQYF
CDR3 DNA: TGTGCCAGCAGCCCATTTTCCCAATCCTACGAGCAGTACTTC

D gene: NA
clone size: NA
J gene: TRBJ2-5
V gene: TRBV5-1
CDR3 protein: CASSEDGVLTETQYF
CDR3 DNA: TGCGCCAGCAGCGAGGACGGGGTTTTGACGGAGACCCAGTACTTC

D gene: TRBD1
clone size: NA
J gene: TRBJ1-4
V gene: TRBV29-1
CDR3 protein: CSVSDRGATNEKLFF
CDR3 DNA: TGCAGCGTTTCCGACAGGGGCGCAACTAATGAAAAACTGTTTTTT

D gene: NA
clone size: NA
J gene: TRBJ2-2
V gene: TRBV12-3/TRBV12-4
CDR3 protein: CASSLIRAGELFF
CDR3 DNA: TGTGCCAGCAGTTTAATCCGGGCCGGGGAGCTGTTTTTT

D gene: NA
clone size: NA
J gene: TRBJ2-4
V gene: TRBV5-3
CDR3 protein: CARSWTLVGEAGIQYF
CDR3 DNA: TGTGCCAGAAGCTGGACCCTAGTGGGAGAGGCAGGCATTCAGTACTTC

D gene: TRBD1
clone size: NA
J gene: TRBJ1-3
V gene: TRBV29-1
CDR3 protein: CSVGPQGARNTIYF
CDR3 DNA: TGCAGCGTTGGTCCACAGGGGGCAAGGAACACCATATATTTT

D gene: NA
clone size: once
J gene: TRBJ2-7
V gene: TRBV6-2/TRBV6-3
CDR3 protein: CASSYTRERTYEQYF
CDR3 DNA: TGTGCCAGCAGTTACACGAGGGAACGAACCTACGAGCAGTACTTC

D gene: NA
clone size: NA
J gene: TRBJ2-6
V gene: TRBV6-5
CDR3 protein: CASSYPGSGANVLTF
CDR3 DNA: TGTGCCAGCAGTTACCCAGGGTCTGGGGCCAACGTCCTGACTTTC

D gene: TRBD1
clone size: once
J gene: TRBJ2-7
V gene: TRBV5-4
CDR3 protein: CASSLRTGYEQYF
CDR3 DNA: TGTGCCAGCAGCCTAAGGACAGGGTACGAGCAGTACTTC

D gene: TRBD2
clone size: NA
J gene: TRBJ2-7
V gene: TRBV3-1/TRBV3-2
CDR3 protein: CASSQDALAGTYEQYF
CDR3 DNA: TGTGCCAGCAGCCAAGATGCCCTAGCGGGGACTTACGAGCAGTACTTC

D gene: NA
clone size: once
J gene: TRBJ2-3
V gene: TRBV24-1
CDR3 protein: CATSALGGTDTQYF
CDR3 DNA: TGTGCCACCAGTGCCCTAGGGGGCACAGATACGCAGTATTTT

D gene: TRBD1
clone size: NA
J gene: TRBJ2-5
V gene: TRBV3-1/TRBV3-2
CDR3 protein: CASSQIGTGRQETQYF
CDR3 DNA: TGTGCCAGCAGCCAAATTGGGACAGGTCGACAAGAGACCCAGTACTTC

D gene: NA
clone size: once
J gene: TRBJ2-5
V gene: TRBV5-1
CDR3 protein: CASSSPLQGRQETQYF
CDR3 DNA: TGCGCCAGCAGCTCTCCGCTACAGGGGAGGCAAGAGACCCAGTACTTC

D gene: NA
clone size: NA
J gene: TRBJ1-5
V gene: TRBV6-4
CDR3 protein: CASSALGGSNQPQHF
CDR3 DNA: TGTGCCAGCAGTGCCCTAGGGGGAAGCAATCAGCCCCAGCATTTT

D gene: NA
clone size: NA
J gene: TRBJ2-2
V gene: TRBV4-1
CDR3 protein: CASSQNRPISNGELFF
CDR3 DNA: TGCGCCAGCAGCCAAAACAGGCCTATCTCGAACGGGGAGCTGTTTTTT

D gene: TRBD2
clone size: NA
J gene: TRBJ2-3
V gene: TRBV18
CDR3 protein: CASSPRLAGGTSTDTQYF
CDR3 DNA: TGTGCCAGCTCACCACGGCTAGCGGGGGGAACTAGCACAGATACGCAGTATTTT

D gene: TRBD1
clone size: NA
J gene: TRBJ2-3
V gene: TRBV4-1
CDR3 protein: CASSQDEIGQGFSDTQYF
CDR3 DNA: TGCGCCAGCAGCCAAGATGAAATCGGACAGGGGTTTTCGGATACGCAGTATTTT

D gene: NA
clone size: NA
J gene: TRBJ2-2
V gene: TRBV7-8
CDR3 protein: CASSRGRPHTGELFF
CDR3 DNA: TGTGCCAGCAGCCGCGGCAGGCCCCACACCGGGGAGCTGTTTTTT

D gene: TRBD2
clone size: NA
J gene: TRBJ2-3
V gene: TRBV11-2
CDR3 protein: CASSRSGRNTDTQYF
CDR3 DNA: TGTGCCAGCAGCCGAAGCGGGAGGAACACAGATACGCAGTATTTT

D gene: NA
clone size: NA
J gene: TRBJ1-1
V gene: TRBV3-1/TRBV3-2
CDR3 protein: CASSQVRGTEAFF
CDR3 DNA: TGTGCCAGCAGCCAAGTACGGGGGACTGAAGCTTTCTTT

D gene: TRBD1
clone size: NA
J gene: TRBJ1-4
V gene: TRBV30
CDR3 protein: CAWSAGAGGVGEKLFF
CDR3 DNA: TGTGCCTGGAGTGCGGGGGCAGGGGGCGTTGGTGAAAAACTGTTTTTT

D gene: NA
clone size: NA
J gene: TRBJ1-1
V gene: TRBV5-3
CDR3 protein: CARSGGCDTEAFF
CDR3 DNA: TGTGCCAGAAGCGGAGGGTGTGACACTGAAGCTTTCTTT

D gene: NA
clone size: NA
J gene: TRBJ1-2
V gene: TRBV28
CDR3 protein: CASSTPGHAIYGYTF
CDR3 DNA: TGTGCCAGCAGTACGCCGGGACACGCGATCTATGGCTACACCTTC

D gene: NA
clone size: once
J gene: TRBJ1-6
V gene: TRBV5-1
CDR3 protein: CASSLVGLNYNSPLHF
CDR3 DNA: TGCGCCAGCAGCTTGGTTGGACTGAACTATAATTCACCCCTCCACTTT

D gene: NA
clone size: NA
J gene: TRBJ1-1
V gene: TRBV7-2
CDR3 protein: CASSLARTDTNTEAFF
CDR3 DNA: TGTGCCAGCAGCTTAGCTAGGACAGATACGAACACTGAAGCTTTCTTT

D gene: TRBD1
clone size: NA
J gene: TRBJ2-7
V gene: TRBV14
CDR3 protein: CASGQGGSSYEQYF
CDR3 DNA: TGTGCCAGCGGACAGGGGGGTAGCTCCTACGAGCAGTACTTC

D gene: NA
clone size: NA
J gene: TRBJ1-6
V gene: TRBV6-5
CDR3 protein: CASKGLEGSNSPLHF
CDR3 DNA: TGTGCCAGCAAAGGGTTGGAGGGTTCTAATTCACCCCTCCACTTT

D gene: NA
clone size: few
J gene: TRBJ2-1
V gene: TRBV18
CDR3 protein: CASSPSSHEQFF
CDR3 DNA: TGTGCCAGCTCACCTAGCTCCCATGAGCAGTTCTTC

D gene: TRBD2
clone size: NA
J gene: TRBJ2-3
V gene: TRBV25-1
CDR3 protein: CASSVAGGPDTQYF
CDR3 DNA: TGTGCCAGCAGTGTAGCGGGGGGGCCCGATACGCAGTATTTT

D gene: NA
clone size: NA
J gene: TRBJ2-7
V gene: TRBV6-5
CDR3 protein: CASGEDRTYEQYF
CDR3 DNA: TGTGCCAGCGGAGAGGACAGAACCTACGAGCAGTACTTC

D gene: NA
clone size: NA
J gene: TRBJ1-1
V gene: TRBV25-1
CDR3 protein: CASSAIGRNTEAFF
CDR3 DNA: TGTGCCAGCAGTGCCATCGGGAGGAACACTGAAGCTTTCTTT

D gene: NA
clone size: NA
J gene: TRBJ2-1
V gene: TRBV19
CDR3 protein: CASSGEAGSYNEQFF
CDR3 DNA: TGTGCCAGTAGTGGGGAAGCGGGCTCCTACAATGAGCAGTTCTTC

D gene: NA
clone size: NA
J gene: TRBJ1-1
V gene: TRBV6-1
CDR3 protein: CASSDRGGLNTEAFF
CDR3 DNA: TGTGCCAGCAGTGACAGGGGAGGGTTGAACACTGAAGCTTTCTTT

D gene: TRBD1
clone size: NA
J gene: TRBJ1-3
V gene: TRBV2
CDR3 protein: CASGRDRATGGNTIYF
CDR3 DNA: TGTGCCAGCGGTAGGGACAGGGCGACCGGTGGAAACACCATATATTTT

D gene: TRBD1
clone size: NA
J gene: TRBJ2-1
V gene: TRBV10-1
CDR3 protein: CASSDFWDRGRRDLYNEQFF
CDR3 DNA: TGCGCCAGCAGTGACTTTTGGGACAGGGGACGAAGGGACCTCTACAATGAGCAGTTCTTC

D gene: NA
clone size: NA
J gene: TRBJ1-3
V gene: TRBV28
CDR3 protein: CASSPPHGSGNTIYF
CDR3 DNA: TGTGCCAGCAGTCCCCCCCACGGGTCTGGAAACACCATATATTTT

D gene: NA
clone size: NA
J gene: TRBJ1-1
V gene: TRBV18
CDR3 protein: CASSPRDTDTEAFF
CDR3 DNA: TGTGCCAGCTCACCAAGGGACACTGACACTGAAGCTTTCTTT

D gene: NA
clone size: few
J gene: TRBJ2-7
V gene: TRBV27
CDR3 protein: CASSGGAQRAYEQYF
CDR3 DNA: TGTGCCAGCAGTGGGGGGGCGCAAAGAGCCTACGAGCAGTACTTC

D gene: TRBD1
clone size: NA
J gene: TRBJ1-1
V gene: TRBV7-9
CDR3 protein: CASSLARQGGTEAFF
CDR3 DNA: TGTGCCAGCAGCTTAGCGCGACAGGGAGGCACTGAAGCTTTCTTT

D gene: TRBD1
clone size: NA
J gene: TRBJ1-4
V gene: TRBV2
CDR3 protein: CASEQGILPTNEKLFF
CDR3 DNA: TGTGCCAGCGAACAGGGGATCCTCCCAACTAATGAAAAACTGTTTTTT

D gene: NA
clone size: NA
J gene: TRBJ1-3
V gene: TRBV9
CDR3 protein: CASSEQTNSGNTIYF
CDR3 DNA: TGTGCCAGCAGCGAACAGACGAACTCTGGAAACACCATATATTTT

D gene: NA
clone size: NA
J gene: TRBJ1-2
V gene: TRBV6-5
CDR3 protein: CASSLGDEGYGYTF
CDR3 DNA: TGTGCCAGCAGCCTGGGAGACGAAGGATATGGCTACACCTTC

D gene: NA
clone size: NA
J gene: TRBJ2-3
V gene: TRBV5-1
CDR3 protein: CASSRVQQGAADTQYF
CDR3 DNA: TGCGCCAGCAGCCGTGTTCAACAGGGCGCAGCAGATACGCAGTATTTT

D gene: NA
clone size: NA
J gene: TRBJ1-2
V gene: TRBV29-1
CDR3 protein: CSVTAGYSYGYTF
CDR3 DNA: TGCAGCGTCACTGCAGGGTATTCATATGGCTACACCTTC

D gene: NA
clone size: NA
J gene: TRBJ1-1
V gene: TRBV28
CDR3 protein: CASSLTRGVTEAFF
CDR3 DNA: TGTGCCAGCAGTTTAACTCGGGGAGTCACTGAAGCTTTCTTT

D gene: NA
clone size: NA
J gene: TRBJ1-3
V gene: TRBV13
CDR3 protein: CASSVVRGTTSGNTIYF
CDR3 DNA: TGTGCCAGCAGCGTCGTCCGGGGGACTACTTCTGGAAACACCATATATTTT

D gene: NA
clone size: NA
J gene: TRBJ2-7
V gene: TRBV19
CDR3 protein: CATRGPGEQYF
CDR3 DNA: TGTGCGACTAGAGGGCCGGGAGAGCAGTACTTC